Listed below are T cell receptor beta chains from one sample, sequenced in a study of T cell responses to AZD1222 COVID-19 vaccine. TCRdb's table, derived via immunoSEQ multiplex PCR, lists solely in-frame clones and lacks some. The table shows more than 95,000 clones, with 65% to 90% occurring only once. The sample here was peripheral blood, taken 28 days after the second AZD1222 dose. Every receptor here comes from an adult who received the AZD1222 COVID-19 vaccine. Both conserved end residues are part of each CDR3. The order of the fields is V gene, clone size, J gene, D gene, CDR3 protein, CDR3 DNA. A D gene is named only where the DNA matches it firmly. Some rows mark clone size as missing; the rest say once, few, many or name a class of expanded clone.

>TRBV3-1/TRBV3-2|NA|TRBJ1-2|NA
CASSQDRRGYTF
TGTGCCAGCAGCCAAGATAGACGGGGCTACACCTTC
>TRBV28|NA|TRBJ1-3|NA
CASMSFGRQSSGNTIYF
TGTGCCAGCATGTCTTTTGGCAGGCAGAGCTCTGGAAACACCATATATTTT
>TRBV5-6|NA|TRBJ2-7|TRBD1
CASSPTGQSYEQYF
TGTGCCAGCAGCCCTACGGGACAGTCCTACGAGCAGTACTTC
>TRBV27|medium-sized|TRBJ2-1|TRBD2
CASSTTIGGAFYEQFF
TGTGCCAGCAGTACTACTATCGGGGGGGCATTCTATGAGCAGTTCTTC
>TRBV10-3|NA|TRBJ1-2|NA
CAISPGTFSYGYTF
TGTGCCATCAGCCCTGGGACATTTTCCTATGGCTACACCTTC
>TRBV6-2/TRBV6-3|NA|TRBJ1-2|NA
CASSYSNRLVNYGYTF
TGTGCCAGCAGTTACTCGAACAGATTGGTAAACTATGGCTACACCTTC
>TRBV5-1|once|TRBJ2-2|NA
CATKDTNANTGELFF
TGCGCCACCAAAGACACAAACGCGAACACCGGGGAGCTGTTTTTT
>TRBV29-1|NA|TRBJ2-3|NA
CSPSRTDTQYF
TGCAGCCCCAGTCGCACAGATACGCAGTATTTT
>TRBV24-1|NA|TRBJ2-5|NA
CATSDATVQETQYF
TGTGCCACCAGTGACGCGACAGTCCAAGAGACCCAGTACTTC
>TRBV5-6|once|TRBJ2-7|NA
CASSLVGRYEQYF
TGTGCCAGCAGCTTGGTGGGGAGGTACGAGCAGTACTTC
>TRBV5-1|NA|TRBJ1-1|NA
CASSLAAAPNTEAFF
TGCGCCAGCAGCTTGGCCGCAGCCCCGAACACTGAAGCTTTCTTT
>TRBV7-2|NA|TRBJ2-7|NA
CASSPSAGSTSEQYF
TGTGCCAGCAGCCCCTCCGCGGGGTCTACTTCCGAGCAGTACTTC
>TRBV24-1|NA|TRBJ1-5|NA
CAAQKALNQPQHF
TGTGCCGCTCAAAAGGCCCTCAATCAGCCCCAGCATTTT
>TRBV18|NA|TRBJ1-6|TRBD1
CASSPDGSGTGFSPLHF
TGTGCCAGCTCACCAGACGGGTCGGGGACAGGGTTCTCACCCCTCCACTTT
>TRBV11-2|NA|TRBJ1-2|NA
CASSPGDYGYTF
TGTGCCAGCAGCCCCGGGGACTATGGCTACACCTTC
>TRBV19|NA|TRBJ2-7|NA
CASSMGGTDFREQYF
TGTGCCAGTAGTATGGGCGGAACAGATTTTCGTGAGCAGTACTTC
>TRBV9|NA|TRBJ1-1|NA
CASSEPTEVSF
TGTGCCAGCAGCGAACCAACCGAGGTCTCCTTT
>TRBV30|once|TRBJ1-2|NA
CAWSDRVSVHGYTF
TGTGCCTGGAGTGACAGGGTTTCAGTTCATGGCTACACCTTC
>TRBV5-1|NA|TRBJ2-5|TRBD1
CASSLGTGPQETQYF
TGCGCCAGCAGCTTGGGGACAGGGCCGCAAGAGACCCAGTACTTC
>TRBV4-3|NA|TRBJ1-6|TRBD1
CASSQDRDRSSPLHF
TGCGCCAGCAGCCAAGATCGGGACAGGTCCTCACCCCTCCACTTT
>TRBV10-1|NA|TRBJ2-2|TRBD1
CASSESGRGLAGELFF
TGCGCCAGCAGTGAGTCTGGCAGGGGGCTAGCCGGGGAGCTGTTTTTT
>TRBV28|NA|TRBJ2-7|TRBD2
CASTRSGGPYEQYF
TGTGCCAGCACCCGTAGCGGGGGCCCCTACGAGCAGTACTTC
>TRBV5-1|NA|TRBJ2-3|TRBD2
CASSLGSGGTTDTQYF
TGCGCCAGCAGCTTGGGAAGCGGGGGTACGACAGATACGCAGTATTTT
>TRBV7-6|NA|TRBJ1-3|NA
CASSLSVGSGNTIYF
TGTGCCAGCAGCTTATCCGTAGGCTCTGGAAACACCATATATTTT
>TRBV18|NA|TRBJ2-7|TRBD1
CASSQGAQGYEQYF
TGTGCCAGCTCACAGGGGGCTCAAGGCTACGAGCAGTACTTC
>TRBV11-2|once|TRBJ1-5|TRBD1
CASSLGTGVTQPQHF
TGTGCCAGCAGCCTCGGGACAGGGGTCACTCAGCCCCAGCATTTT
>TRBV6-5|NA|TRBJ1-6|NA
CASSYGQSSYNSPLHF
TGTGCCAGCAGTTACGGGCAGAGCTCCTATAATTCACCCCTCCACTTT
>TRBV27|NA|TRBJ2-7|TRBD2
CASQLAGGYEQYF
TGTGCCAGCCAACTAGCGGGGGGCTACGAGCAGTACTTC
>TRBV29-1|few|TRBJ1-2|TRBD1
CSVEGQGPYGYTF
TGCAGCGTTGAGGGACAGGGGCCCTATGGCTACACCTTC
>TRBV19|few|TRBJ1-2|NA
CASSIGLQRGYTF
TGTGCCAGTAGTATAGGTCTCCAGCGCGGCTACACCTTC
>TRBV6-2/TRBV6-3|NA|TRBJ2-3|NA
CASSYSTRLGGTDTQYF
TGTGCCAGCAGTTACTCGACACGACTCGGAGGCACAGATACGCAGTATTTT
>TRBV11-2|NA|TRBJ1-4|NA
CASSPNWKRRAATNEKLFF
TGTGCCAGCAGCCCCAACTGGAAACGGAGGGCTGCAACTAATGAAAAACTGTTTTTT
>TRBV6-6|NA|TRBJ2-7|TRBD2
CASKGGSTYEQYF
TGTGCCAGCAAGGGAGGGTCTACCTACGAGCAGTACTTC
>TRBV6-5|NA|TRBJ1-5|NA
CASTRTSSNQPQHF
TGTGCCAGTACAAGGACCTCTAGCAATCAGCCCCAGCATTTT
>TRBV27|NA|TRBJ1-3|TRBD1
CASRPPRTGRSSGNTIYF
TGTGCCAGCAGACCCCCCCGGACAGGGAGGAGTTCTGGAAACACCATATATTTT
>TRBV4-2|NA|TRBJ2-3|NA
CASSQELGGGDTQYF
TGTGCCAGCAGCCAAGAGCTAGGGGGAGGGGATACGCAGTATTTT
>TRBV7-2|NA|TRBJ2-1|NA
CASSLESIGGQSQFF
TGTGCCAGCAGCTTAGAAAGTATCGGGGGCCAATCTCAGTTCTTC
>TRBV12-3/TRBV12-4|once|TRBJ2-7|NA
CASSYRERGQYF
TGTGCCAGCAGCTACAGGGAAAGGGGGCAGTACTTC
>TRBV19|NA|TRBJ1-2|NA
CASNPQVGANYGYTF
TGTGCCAGTAACCCCCAAGTAGGAGCTAACTATGGCTACACCTTC
>TRBV7-2|NA|TRBJ2-1|TRBD2
CASSARLAGVYYNEQFF
TGTGCCAGCAGCGCCCGACTAGCGGGGGTCTACTACAATGAGCAGTTCTTC
>TRBV30|few|TRBJ2-5|TRBD2
CAWSIRGLAYETQYF
TGTGCCTGGAGTATACGGGGACTAGCATACGAGACCCAGTACTTC